The 27 T cell receptor beta chains below all came from one sample that was sequenced in a study of control samples from healthy donors and cancer patients. TCRdb's table, derived via immunoSEQ multiplex PCR, lists solely in-frame clones and lacks some. The sample includes 150,000 to 200,000 clones, around 90% of them seen just once. Sequencing used blood. The receptors derive from a young man in good health.

V usage is TRBV11-1 and J usage is TRBJ2-2; no definite D call. CDR3 length: 14 amino acids. V lost 2 bases and J 2 bases, leaving 6 bases between the germline ends. Germline CDR1 reads SGHAT; CDR2 reads FQDESV (reference sequence). The CDR3 loop is CASSLRKNTGELFF. CDR3 nucleotide sequence: TGTGCCAGCAGCTTACGGAAAAACACCGGGGAGCTGTTTTTT.

The chain employs TRBV30 and TRBJ2-5, with D uncertain. The CDR3 sequence is 12 residues long. Trimming removed 5 bases from V and 5 bases from J, with 12 bases in between. The V gene's germline CDR1 is GTSNPN and CDR2 SVGIG (reference sequence). CDR3 sequence (DNA): TGTGCCTGGGGCACGGGTGCGGAGACCCAGTACTTC. Translation: CAWGTGAETQYF.

The chain carries TRBV5-1 and TRBJ1-1, with D unresolved. CDR1 and CDR2 (germline): SGHRS, YFSETQ. This CDR3 comprises 13 residues. Trimming cost V 4 bases and J 0 bases, with 7 bases left between them. The CDR3 DNA is TGCGCCAGCAGCCCACTGCTGAACACTGAAGCTTTCTTT. Amino acid sequence: CASSPLLNTEAFF.

J is TRBJ2-7 and V is TRBV11-3, with D perhaps matching TRBD1 (5 bases). Germline V gene sequence: CDR1 SGHNT, CDR2 YENEEA. The CDR3 runs to 13 residues. V dropped 1 base and J dropped 6 bases, with 10 bases sitting between them. CDR3 in DNA: TGTGCCAGCAGCTTAGTTTGGGGCGGCGAGCAGTACTTC. Encoded protein: CASSLVWGGEQYF.

The rearrangement joins TRBV10-1 to TRBJ2-5, with 9 bases lining up with TRBD1. The ends lost 5 bases at V and 2 bases at J; junction bases unmatched: 15. This CDR3 is built from 18 residues. The germline gives CDR1 WNHNN, CDR2 SYGVQD (reference sequence). The CDR3 is CASSKTPQTGTGQETQYF. The CDR3 DNA is TGCGCCAGCAGTAAAACGCCCCAAACCGGGACAGGGCAAGAGACCCAGTACTTC.

The chain uses TRBV5-1 and TRBJ2-7; a weak D match, TRBD2 (6 bases). The CDR3 covers 14 residues. Germline V lookup: CDR1 SGHRS, CDR2 YFSETQ. V lost 1 base to trimming and J lost 2 bases, with 10 bases between them. The CDR3 protein is CASSLRDSAYEQYF. In nucleotides, the CDR3 is TGCGCCAGCAGCTTGAGGGACTCAGCCTACGAGCAGTACTTC.

V is TRBV27 and J is TRBJ1-1, with D possibly being TRBD1 (5 bases). V was trimmed by 8 bases and J by 0 bases, leaving 16 bases between them. CDR1 is MNHEY and CDR2 is SMNVEV in the germline V gene (reference sequence). The CDR3 contains 15 residues. The CDR3: CASRLRAGMNTEAFF. CDR3 DNA: TGTGCCAGCCGCTTACGGGCAGGGATGAACACTGAAGCTTTCTTT.

This chain uses TRBV24-1 with TRBJ2-3; tentative D call: TRBD2 (7 bases). The CDR3 is 14 amino acids. Germline lookup yields CDR1 KGHDR and CDR2 SFDVKD. The ends were cut back, 7 bases at V and 5 bases at J, with 15 bases in the middle. In nucleotides, the CDR3 is TGTGCCACCAGCGGGGGGCCTGGAGAAGATACGCAGTATTTT. This encodes CATSGGPGEDTQYF.

This chain links TRBV15 with TRBJ1-1; D call uncertain. Trimming stripped 4 bases from V and 8 bases from J, with 14 bases between. This CDR3 comprises 13 residues. Germline V lookup: CDR1 LNHNV, CDR2 YYDKDF (reference sequence). CDR3 protein: CATSKDGQQEAFF. CDR3 bases: TGTGCCACCAGCAAGGACGGGCAGCAGGAAGCTTTCTTT.

This clone was counted a few times. This chain joins TRBV19 and TRBJ1-3; D call uncertain. V lost 3 bases, J lost 1 base, and 13 bases lay in between. Germline assignment: CDR1 LNHDA and CDR2 SQIVND (reference sequence). This CDR3 region has 16 residues. The chain's CDR3 is CASSIAASLSGNTIYF. CDR3 bases: TGTGCCAGTAGTATCGCGGCATCTCTATCTGGAAACACCATATATTTT. Supplemented by reference TRBV19 and TRBJ1-3, the full variable domain reads DGGITQSPKYLFRKEGQNVTLSCEQNLNHDAMYWYRQDPGQGLRLIYYSQIVNDFQKGDIAEGYSVSREKKESFPLTVTSAQKNPTAFYLCASSIAASLSGNTIYFGEGSWLTVV.

The chain has TRBV18 and TRBJ2-1, with 8 bases fitting TRBD1. CDR3 length: 17 residues. V lost 3 bases to trimming and J lost 4 bases; unmatched junction nucleotides: 11. The germline gives CDR1 KGHSH, CDR2 LQKENI. CDR3 loop: CASSPTFTGGFYNEQFF. Here the CDR3 DNA reads TGTGCCAGCTCACCTACCTTCACAGGGGGATTTTACAATGAGCAGTTCTTC.

The V call is TRBV5-4, the J call TRBJ2-2; TRBD2 matches at 15 bases. The V gene's germline CDR1 is SGHNT and CDR2 YYREEE (reference sequence). CDR3 length: 17 amino acids. V was clipped by 4 bases and J by 1 base; unmatched bases: 2. The CDR3 loop is CASSPGLAGGNTGELFF. The CDR3 DNA follows: TGTGCCAGCAGCCCGGGACTAGCGGGGGGGAACACCGGGGAGCTGTTTTTT.

The V call is TRBV30, the J call TRBJ1-4, with D unclear. Germline-derived CDR1 and CDR2 are GTSNPN and SVGIG (reference sequence). V lost 1 base and J 5 bases, leaving 11 bases between the germline ends. CDR3 size: 14 residues. DNA for the CDR3: TGTGCCTGGAGTGCCACAAATCGGAATGAAAAACTGTTTTTT. Its translation is CAWSATNRNEKLFF. Filled out from reference TRBV30 and TRBJ1-4, the complete variable domain reads SQTIHQWPATLVQPVGSPLSLECTVEGTSNPNLYWYRQAAGRGLQLLFYSVGIGQISSEVPQNLSASRPQDRQFILSSKKLLLSDSGFYLCAWSATNRNEKLFFGSGTQLSVL.

The V gene is TRBV7-8, the J gene TRBJ1-5, with a weak D call TRBD1 (5 bases). The length of the CDR3 is 14 residues. The V and J ends lost 5 bases and 5 bases respectively, with 13 bases between them. The germline gives CDR1 SGHVS, CDR2 FQNEAQ. The CDR3 loop reads CASSHPGPDQPQHF. CDR3 nucleotide sequence: TGTGCCAGCAGCCACCCGGGACCAGATCAGCCCCAGCATTTT.

This chain connects TRBV19 to TRBJ2-7, with D possibly matching TRBD1 (5 bases). V dropped 7 bases and J dropped 0 bases, with 16 bases sitting between them. The CDR3 extends over 15 amino acids. Germline CDR1 reads LNHDA; CDR2 reads SQIVND (reference sequence). For the CDR3, the DNA is TGTGCCAGTACCAAGACAGCCGCACCCTCCTACGAGCAGTACTTC. It is translated as CASTKTAAPSYEQYF.

The chain links TRBV6-1 to TRBJ2-5; the D call may be TRBD1 or TRBD2 (6 bases each). The CDR3 contains 14 residues. Germline CDR1 reads MNHNS; CDR2 reads SASEGT. Trimming pared 3 bases from V and 5 bases from J, leaving 13 bases between. In nucleotides, the CDR3 is TGTGCCAGCAGTGATTGGGGGGCCAGGGAGACCCAGTACTTC. This codes for CASSDWGARETQYF.

The genes are TRBV20-1 and TRBJ2-1; 9 bases align to TRBD1. In germline, CDR1 is DFQATT, CDR2 SNEGSKA (reference sequence). Losses at the gene ends were 3 bases for V and 12 bases for J; bases not matched to a gene: 6. The CDR3 length is 12 residues. CDR3 loop: CSASTGTGRQFF. The CDR3 DNA reads TGCAGTGCTAGTACCGGGACAGGGAGGCAGTTCTTC.

This clone was counted once. V and J are TRBV5-4 and TRBJ2-1; 7 positions agree with TRBD1. CDR3 length equals 16 residues. Losses at the gene ends were 4 bases for V and 4 bases for J; bases not matched to a gene: 11. Germline V gives CDR1 SGHNT, CDR2 YYREEE (reference sequence). DNA of the CDR3: TGTGCCAGCAGCCTCCGAACAGGGGAATCATACAATGAGCAGTTCTTC. It specifies CASSLRTGESYNEQFF.

The rearrangement links TRBV6-5 to TRBJ1-2, with 9 bases identical to TRBD1. V trimming: 8 bases; J trimming: 2 bases; junction bases outside the gene matches: 3. The germline CDR1 and CDR2 sequences are MNHEY and SVGAGI. The CDR3 consists of 13 residues. The CDR3 protein is CASRGQGNYGYTF. The CDR3, as DNA: TGTGCCAGCCGAGGACAGGGGAACTATGGCTACACCTTC.

The genes are TRBV7-2 and TRBJ2-1; D perhaps matches TRBD2 (5 bases). The CDR3 loop spans 13 amino acids. Germline CDR1 reads SGHTA; CDR2 reads FQGNSA. The germline V and J ends were trimmed by 6 bases and 6 bases, with 12 bases remaining between them. The CDR3 reads CASRFSAGNEQFF. In DNA form, the CDR3 reads TGTGCCAGCAGATTTTCGGCGGGCAATGAGCAGTTCTTC.

The CDR3 protein is CASSIKGLGNIQYF. The CDR3 DNA follows: TGTGCCAGTAGTATAAAGGGTCTAGGGAACATTCAGTACTTC. The gene calls are TRBV19 and TRBJ2-4, with unresolved D. Trimming stripped 2 bases from V and 7 bases from J, with 12 bases between. The CDR3 is 14 residues long. Per the germline V gene, CDR1 is LNHDA and CDR2 is SQIVND (reference sequence).

The CDR3 DNA reads as TGTGCCAGCAGCGTAGAGGGGGCAGGTGGGGCCAACGTCCTGACTTTC. Encoded protein: CASSVEGAGGANVLTF. V is TRBV9 and J is TRBJ2-6; 7 bases map to TRBD1. Germline lookup yields CDR1 SGDLS and CDR2 YYNGEE. V lost 0 bases, J lost 3 bases, and 3 bases stayed unmatched. The CDR3 covers 16 residues.

This chain links TRBV10-1 with TRBJ1-1; D gene uncertain. Germline V CDR1 and CDR2: WNHNN, SYGVQD (reference sequence). The CDR3 length is 8 residues. Trimming cost V 8 bases and J 8 bases, with 3 bases left between them. The CDR3 nucleotides are TGCGCCAGCCTCGAAGCTTTCTTT. This translates into CASLEAFF.

CDR3: CASRQGRSNEKLFF. In DNA form, the CDR3 reads TGCGCCAGCCGTCAGGGGAGATCTAATGAAAAACTGTTTTTT. This chain joins TRBV5-1 and TRBJ1-4, with D perhaps TRBD1 (6 bases). Germline V gives CDR1 SGHRS, CDR2 YFSETQ. The CDR3 consists of 14 residues. The V and J ends lost 7 bases and 3 bases respectively, with 13 bases between them.

The chain has TRBV7-9 and TRBJ2-6; D might be TRBD1 (5 bases). The CDR3 contains 18 residues. The V and J ends lost 1 base and 0 bases respectively, with 13 bases between them. Germline lookup yields CDR1 SEHNR and CDR2 FQNEAQ (reference sequence). The CDR3 protein is CASSLVPGMHSGANVLTF. The DNA for the CDR3 is TGTGCCAGCAGCTTAGTCCCAGGGATGCACTCTGGGGCCAACGTCCTGACTTTC.

The J gene is TRBJ2-2, the V gene TRBV19, with D uncertain. Between the trimmed V and J ends, which lost 3 bases and 7 bases, there was a span of 9 bases. The CDR3 extends over 13 amino acids. Per germline, CDR1 LNHDA and CDR2 SQIVND (reference sequence). DNA of the CDR3: TGTGCCAGTAGTATTGGTCCAAACGGGGAGCTGTTTTTT. This gives the protein CASSIGPNGELFF.

This rearrangement joins TRBV6-5 to TRBJ1-2, with D unresolved. Germline lookup yields CDR1 MNHEY and CDR2 SVGAGI. The CDR3 spans 14 residues. Trimming shortened V by 6 bases and J by 4 bases, and 15 bases separated the two germline ends. For the CDR3, the DNA is TGTGCCAGCAGATCCGACGGACCCAGCTATGGCTACACCTTC. It encodes CASRSDGPSYGYTF.